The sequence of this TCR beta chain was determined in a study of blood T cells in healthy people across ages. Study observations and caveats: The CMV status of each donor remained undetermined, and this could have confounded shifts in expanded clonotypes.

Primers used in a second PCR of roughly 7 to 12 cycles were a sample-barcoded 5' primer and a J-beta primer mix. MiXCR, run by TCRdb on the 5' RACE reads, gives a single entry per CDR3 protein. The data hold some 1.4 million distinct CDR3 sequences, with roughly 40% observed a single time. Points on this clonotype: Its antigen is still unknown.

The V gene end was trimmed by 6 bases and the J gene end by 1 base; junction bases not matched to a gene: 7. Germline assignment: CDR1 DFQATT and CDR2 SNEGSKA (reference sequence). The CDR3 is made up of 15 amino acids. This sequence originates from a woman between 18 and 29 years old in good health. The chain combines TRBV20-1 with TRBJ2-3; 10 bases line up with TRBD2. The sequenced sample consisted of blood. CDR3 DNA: TGCAGTGCACCACTCGGGACTAGCGGCACAGATACGCAGTATTTT. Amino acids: CSAPLGTSGTDTQYF.